These 9 T cell receptor beta chains originate from one sample sequenced in a study of blood T cell repertoires in COVID-19. Sequencing was performed with immunoSEQ multiplex PCR; in TCRdb, only in-frame clones are kept and a portion is missing. The sample has 440,000 or so clones, approximately 90% seen once. Sequences were obtained from peripheral blood. These receptors all stem from a woman aged 40-49 years with COVID-19, enrolled during active disease.

V gene TRBV5-1 combines with J gene TRBJ2-6, with 8 bases that match TRBD1. V was clipped by 3 bases and J by 0 bases; unmatched bases: 11. Germline V gene sequence: CDR1 SGHRS, CDR2 YFSETQ. There are 19 residues in the CDR3. The CDR3 reads CASSSFTQGVYSGANVLTF. The CDR3 DNA is TGCGCCAGCAGCTCCTTTACACAGGGGGTCTACTCTGGGGCCAACGTCCTGACTTTC.

This chain connects TRBV10-3 to TRBJ2-7; 9 positions match TRBD1. J was trimmed by 6 bases and V by 10 bases; bases with no gene match: 4. Germline V CDR1 and CDR2: ENHRY, SYGVKD. CDR3 length: 11 residues. This CDR3 is CATRTGAEQYF. The CDR3 DNA sequence: TGTGCCACCAGGACAGGGGCCGAGCAGTACTTC.

This chain uses TRBV7-9 with TRBJ2-6; perhaps TRBD2 as D (6 bases). The CDR3 covers 13 residues. The V end was cut by 4 bases, the J end by 11 bases, with 12 bases between. The germline V gene has CDR1 SEHNR and CDR2 FQNEAQ (reference sequence). The CDR3 reads CASSSGGSDVLTF. The DNA for the CDR3 is TGTGCCAGCAGCTCCGGGGGTTCGGACGTCCTGACTTTC.

The count of this clone is one. The CDR3 bases are TGTGCCAGCCAGGACAGGGGATCCCCCTACGAGCAGTACTTC. It translates to CASQDRGSPYEQYF. The chain joins TRBV25-1 to TRBJ2-7; 9 bases align to TRBD1. The length of the CDR3 is 14 residues. Losses at the gene ends were 8 bases for V and 2 bases for J; bases not matched to a gene: 7. Germline V lookup: CDR1 MGHDK, CDR2 SYGVNS.

CDR3 in DNA: TGTGCCAGCAGCTCGACGGGAGGGTTGGGCCAAGAGACCCAGTACTTC. As protein: CASSSTGGLGQETQYF. V usage is TRBV4-2 and J usage is TRBJ2-5, with 8 positions matching TRBD2. The J segment lost 1 base and the V segment lost 5 bases, leaving 9 bases of the junction unmatched. Germline CDR1 reads LGHNA; CDR2 reads YNFKEQ. This CDR3 spans 16 amino acids.

The sample holds one count of this clone. The chain couples TRBV2 to TRBJ1-6; no clear D. CDR1 SNHLY and CDR2 FYNNEI come from the germline V gene. Trimming pared 2 bases from V and 0 bases from J, leaving 14 bases between. CDR3 length: 18 amino acids. CDR3 loop: CASSERRSHSSYNSPLHF. The CDR3 DNA follows: TGTGCCAGCAGTGAAAGGAGAAGCCATAGCTCCTATAATTCACCCCTCCACTTT.

This clone was counted only a few times. The V and J genes are TRBV25-1 and TRBJ2-1; TRBD1 aligns across 7 bases. CDR1 and CDR2 (germline): MGHDK, SYGVNS. After removal of 1 base from V and 4 bases from J, the junction contained 4 bases not matched to a gene. There are 15 residues in the CDR3. CDR3 sequence reads: CASSEFGTVYNEQFF. CDR3 coding DNA: TGTGCCAGCAGTGAATTTGGGACAGTTTACAATGAGCAGTTCTTC.

This chain connects TRBV6-6 to TRBJ1-3; 10 bases are a match to TRBD1. This CDR3 has 15 residues. V lost 2 bases and J lost 4; bases outside the gene matches: 2. Germline values: CDR1 MNHNY, CDR2 SVGAGI (reference sequence). The CDR3 here is CASSYLGQGGNTIYF. In DNA, the CDR3 is TGTGCCAGCAGTTACCTGGGACAGGGGGGAAACACCATATATTTT.

This sequence joins TRBV5-1 and TRBJ2-4, with D possibly matching TRBD2 (6 bases). V was shortened by 4 bases and J by 10 bases, with 21 bases between the two germline ends. Germline lookup yields CDR1 SGHRS and CDR2 YFSETQ. The CDR3 consists of 15 residues. This CDR3 is CASSATGSPNWIQYF. In DNA form, the CDR3 reads TGCGCCAGCAGCGCCACCGGGAGTCCAAATTGGATTCAGTACTTC. Full variable domain (outside the CDR3, taken from reference TRBV5-1 and TRBJ2-4): KAGVTQTPRYLIKTRGQQVTLSCSPISGHRSVSWYQQTPGQGLQFLFEYFSETQRNKGNFPGRFSGRQFSNSRSEMNVSTLELGDSALYLCASSATGSPNWIQYFGAGTRLSVL.